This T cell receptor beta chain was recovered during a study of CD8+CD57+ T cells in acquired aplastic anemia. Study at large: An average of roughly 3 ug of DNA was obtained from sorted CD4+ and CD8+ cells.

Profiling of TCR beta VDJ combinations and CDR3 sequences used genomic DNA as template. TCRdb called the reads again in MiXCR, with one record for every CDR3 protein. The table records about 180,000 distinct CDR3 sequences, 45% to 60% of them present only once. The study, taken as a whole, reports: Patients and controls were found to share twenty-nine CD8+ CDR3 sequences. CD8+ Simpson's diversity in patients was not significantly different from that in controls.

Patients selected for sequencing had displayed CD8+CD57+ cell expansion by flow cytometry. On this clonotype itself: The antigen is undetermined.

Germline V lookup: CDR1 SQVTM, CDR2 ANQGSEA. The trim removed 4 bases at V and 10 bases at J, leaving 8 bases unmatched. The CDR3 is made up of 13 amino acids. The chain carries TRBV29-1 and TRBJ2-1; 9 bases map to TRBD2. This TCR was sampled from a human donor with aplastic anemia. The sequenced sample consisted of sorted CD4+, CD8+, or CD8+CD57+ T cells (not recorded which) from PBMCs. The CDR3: CSVGLAVSLEQFF. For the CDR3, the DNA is TGCAGCGTTGGACTAGCGGTCTCTTTAGAGCAGTTCTTC.